This T cell receptor beta chain is drawn from a study of CD8 T cells in Susac syndrome. TCR beta sequences were obtained from blood CD8+ and CD4+ T cells. The CD8+ and CD4+ T cells were negatively isolated, with the TEMRA cells enriched by FACS. Germline loops: CDR1 SGHNT, CDR2 YYREEE (reference sequence). The CDR3 loop spans 14 amino acids. V lost 2 bases, J lost 9 bases, and 8 bases stayed unmatched. With random hexamers, reverse transcription was performed on about 0.45 to 1 ug of RNA. Amplification of TCR beta CDR3 by immunoSEQ multiplex PCR spanned 54 Vbeta and 13 Jbeta. Via MiXCR, TCRdb re-called the immunoSEQ multiplex PCR reads, giving one row per CDR3 protein. The profile shows around 130,000 distinct CDR3 sequences, 80% of them singletons.

This chain uses TRBV5-4 with TRBJ2-1; 7 bases line up with TRBD1. Sequenced: CD8+ T cells from PBMCs. The sequence derives from a human donor with multiple sclerosis. The CDR3 loop reads CASSLNPRGTEQFF. The CDR3 DNA sequence: TGTGCCAGCAGCTTAAACCCCAGGGGGACTGAGCAGTTCTTC.